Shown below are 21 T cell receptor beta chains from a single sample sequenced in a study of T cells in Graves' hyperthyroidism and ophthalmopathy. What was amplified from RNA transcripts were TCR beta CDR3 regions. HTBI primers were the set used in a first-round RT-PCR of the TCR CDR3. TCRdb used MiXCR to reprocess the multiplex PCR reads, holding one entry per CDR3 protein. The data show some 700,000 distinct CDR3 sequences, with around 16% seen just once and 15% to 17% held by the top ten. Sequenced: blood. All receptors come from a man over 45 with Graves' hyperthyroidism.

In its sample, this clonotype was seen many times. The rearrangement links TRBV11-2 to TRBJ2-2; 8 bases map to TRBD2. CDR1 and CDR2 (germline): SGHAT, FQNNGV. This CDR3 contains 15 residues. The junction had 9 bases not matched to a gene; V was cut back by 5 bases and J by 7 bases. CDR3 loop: CASSPTAGEYGELFF. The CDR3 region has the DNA TGTGCCAGCAGCCCTACAGCGGGAGAATACGGGGAGCTGTTTTTT.

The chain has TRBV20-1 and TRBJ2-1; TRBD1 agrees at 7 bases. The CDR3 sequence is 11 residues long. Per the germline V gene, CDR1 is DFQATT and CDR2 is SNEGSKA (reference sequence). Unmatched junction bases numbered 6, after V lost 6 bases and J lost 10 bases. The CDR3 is CSAFFRGEQFF. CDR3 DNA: TGCAGTGCCTTCTTCAGGGGGGAGCAGTTCTTC.

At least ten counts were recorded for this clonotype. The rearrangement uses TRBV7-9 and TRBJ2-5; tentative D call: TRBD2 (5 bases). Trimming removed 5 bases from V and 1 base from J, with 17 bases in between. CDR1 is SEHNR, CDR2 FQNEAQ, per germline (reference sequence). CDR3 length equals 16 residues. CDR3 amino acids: CASSPDEGDTQETQYF. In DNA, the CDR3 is TGTGCCAGCAGCCCCGACGAGGGAGACACCCAAGAGACCCAGTACTTC.

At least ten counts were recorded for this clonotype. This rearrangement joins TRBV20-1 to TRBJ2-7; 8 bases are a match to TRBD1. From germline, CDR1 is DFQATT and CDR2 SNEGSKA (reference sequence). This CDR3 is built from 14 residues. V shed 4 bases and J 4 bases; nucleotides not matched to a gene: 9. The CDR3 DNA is TGCAGTGCTACACAGGACAGGGAGATTTACGAGCAGTACTTC. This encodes CSATQDREIYEQYF.

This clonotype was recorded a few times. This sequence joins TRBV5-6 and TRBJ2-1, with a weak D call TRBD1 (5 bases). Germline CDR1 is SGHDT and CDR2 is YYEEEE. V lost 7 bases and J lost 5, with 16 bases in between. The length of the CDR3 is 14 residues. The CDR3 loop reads CASSPEGANNEQFF. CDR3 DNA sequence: TGTGCCAGCTCTCCCGAAGGGGCAAACAATGAGCAGTTCTTC.

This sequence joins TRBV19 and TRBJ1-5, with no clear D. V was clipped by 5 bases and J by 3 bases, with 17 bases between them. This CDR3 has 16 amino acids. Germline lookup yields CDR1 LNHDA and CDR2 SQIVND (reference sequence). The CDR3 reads CASSPAHSQVNQPQHF. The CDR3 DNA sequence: TGTGCCAGTAGTCCGGCTCACAGTCAGGTCAATCAGCCCCAGCATTTT.

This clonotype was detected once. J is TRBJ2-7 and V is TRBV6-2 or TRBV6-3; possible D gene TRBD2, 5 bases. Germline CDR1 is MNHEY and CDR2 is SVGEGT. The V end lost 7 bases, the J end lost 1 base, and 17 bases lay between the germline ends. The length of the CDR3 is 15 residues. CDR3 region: CASKPSVASSYEQYF. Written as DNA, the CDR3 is TGTGCCAGCAAACCTTCTGTAGCGTCTTCCTACGAGCAGTACTTC.

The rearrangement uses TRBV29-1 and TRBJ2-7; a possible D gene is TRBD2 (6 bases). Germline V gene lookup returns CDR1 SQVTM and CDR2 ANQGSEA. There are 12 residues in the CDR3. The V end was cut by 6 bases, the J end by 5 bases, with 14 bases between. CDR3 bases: TGCAGCGTCGATATCGGGGAGGACGAGCAGTACTTC. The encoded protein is CSVDIGEDEQYF.

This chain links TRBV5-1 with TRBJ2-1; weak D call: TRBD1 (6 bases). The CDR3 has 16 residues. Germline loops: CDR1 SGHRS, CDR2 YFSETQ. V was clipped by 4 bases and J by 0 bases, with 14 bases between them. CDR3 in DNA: TGCGCCAGCAGCCTTGGACAGAACCCCTCCTACAATGAGCAGTTCTTC. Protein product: CASSLGQNPSYNEQFF.

CDR3 nucleotide sequence: TGCGCCAGCGGATGGGACGGTGGCTACGAGCAGTACTTC. It is translated as CASGWDGGYEQYF. The chain links TRBV5-1 to TRBJ2-7; D assignment may be TRBD1 or TRBD2 (5 bases each). The CDR3 runs 13 residues. The ends were cut back, 7 bases at V and 3 bases at J, with 14 bases in the middle. The germline CDR1 and CDR2 sequences are SGHRS and YFSETQ.

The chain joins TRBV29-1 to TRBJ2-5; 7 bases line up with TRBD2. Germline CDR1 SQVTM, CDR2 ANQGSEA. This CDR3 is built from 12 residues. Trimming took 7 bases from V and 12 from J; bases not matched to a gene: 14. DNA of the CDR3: TGCAGCGGGATTTTGACTGGGGGGAGGGAGTACTTC. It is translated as CSGILTGGREYF.

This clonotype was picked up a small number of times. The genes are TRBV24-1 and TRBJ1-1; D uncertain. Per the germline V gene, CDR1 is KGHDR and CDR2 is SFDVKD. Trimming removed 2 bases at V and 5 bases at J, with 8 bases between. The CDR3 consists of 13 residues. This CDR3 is CATSDSSGTEAFF. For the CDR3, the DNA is TGTGCCACCAGTGATTCTTCGGGAACTGAAGCTTTCTTT.

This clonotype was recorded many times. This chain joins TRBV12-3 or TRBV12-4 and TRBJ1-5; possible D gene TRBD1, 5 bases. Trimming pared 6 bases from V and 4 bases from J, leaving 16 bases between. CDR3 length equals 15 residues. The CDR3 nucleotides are TGTGCCAGCAGCCACCCCATGGGGACTAATCAGCCCCAGCATTTT. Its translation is CASSHPMGTNQPQHF.

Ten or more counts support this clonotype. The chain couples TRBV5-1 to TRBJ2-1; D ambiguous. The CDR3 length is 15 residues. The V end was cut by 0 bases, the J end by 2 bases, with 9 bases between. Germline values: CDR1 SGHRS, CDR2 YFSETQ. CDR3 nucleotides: TGCGCCAGCAGCTTGGAGACTCCTGCCTACAATGAGCAGTTCTTC. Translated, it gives CASSLETPAYNEQFF.

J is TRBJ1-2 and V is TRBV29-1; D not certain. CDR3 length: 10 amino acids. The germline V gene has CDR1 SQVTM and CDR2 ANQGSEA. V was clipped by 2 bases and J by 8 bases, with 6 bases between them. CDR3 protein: CSVELLGYTF. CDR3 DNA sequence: TGCAGCGTTGAACTACTGGGCTACACCTTC.

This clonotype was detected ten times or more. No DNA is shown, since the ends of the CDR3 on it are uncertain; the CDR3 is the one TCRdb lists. The CDR3 loop is CASILGTTYDEQYF. V gene TRBV2 combines with J gene TRBJ2-7; the table gives TRBD1 as D, unverified against the DNA. Germline lookup yields CDR1 SNHLY and CDR2 FYNNEI. The CDR3 length is 14 residues, termini included.

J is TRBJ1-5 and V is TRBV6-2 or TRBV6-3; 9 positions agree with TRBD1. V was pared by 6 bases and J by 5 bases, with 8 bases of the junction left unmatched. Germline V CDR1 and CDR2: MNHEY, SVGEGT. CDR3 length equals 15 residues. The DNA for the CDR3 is TGTGCCAGCAGCGTACCGGGACAGGGTTATCAGCCCCAGCATTTT. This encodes CASSVPGQGYQPQHF.

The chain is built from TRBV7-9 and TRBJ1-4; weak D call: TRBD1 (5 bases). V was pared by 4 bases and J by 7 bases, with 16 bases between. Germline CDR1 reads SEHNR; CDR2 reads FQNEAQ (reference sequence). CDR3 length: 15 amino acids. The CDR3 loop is CASSSEGRGFEKLFF. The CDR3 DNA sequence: TGTGCCAGCAGCTCCGAGGGGAGAGGATTTGAAAAACTGTTTTTT.

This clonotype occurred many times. The DNA for the CDR3 is TGTGCCAGCAGTTTCGTGACAGGGTTCGATCAGCCCCAGCATTTT. Translating it yields CASSFVTGFDQPQHF. The V call is TRBV28, the J call TRBJ1-5; 7 positions match TRBD1. Looked up from germline, CDR1 is MDHEN and CDR2 is SYDVKM. CDR3 size: 15 residues. Trimming cost V 3 bases and J 5 bases; bases outside gene matches: 7.

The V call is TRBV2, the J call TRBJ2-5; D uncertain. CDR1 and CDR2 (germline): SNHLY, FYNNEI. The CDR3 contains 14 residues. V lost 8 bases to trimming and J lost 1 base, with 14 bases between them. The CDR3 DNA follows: TGTGCCAGCCAACCCCGGCTCGTCCAAGAGACCCAGTACTTC. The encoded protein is CASQPRLVQETQYF.

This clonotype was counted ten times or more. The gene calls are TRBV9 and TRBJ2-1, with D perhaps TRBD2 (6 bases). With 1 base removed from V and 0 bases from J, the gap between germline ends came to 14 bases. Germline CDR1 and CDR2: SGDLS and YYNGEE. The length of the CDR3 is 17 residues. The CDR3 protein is CASSVQGSGFSYNEQFF. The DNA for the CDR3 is TGTGCCAGCAGCGTACAGGGTAGCGGATTCTCCTACAATGAGCAGTTCTTC. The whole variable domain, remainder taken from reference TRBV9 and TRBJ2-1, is DSGVTQTPKHLITATGQRVTLRCSPRSGDLSVYWYQQSLDQGLQFLIQYYNGEERAKGNILERFSAQQFPDLHSELNLSSLELGDSALYFCASSVQGSGFSYNEQFFGPGTRLTVL.